This T cell receptor (beta chain) was captured by sequencing in a study of blood T cell repertoires in COVID-19. Background on the study: The United States, Italy and Spain supplied acute and convalescent COVID-19 samples.

In the original analysis: Estimated nucleated cell counts came from reference gene primer amplification. Assay: immunoSEQ multiplex PCR; the TCRdb copy retains only in-frame clones and omits some. V and J calls and clone size are those listed in that table; D and trimming were worked out from the DNA. Of about 240,000 clones listed, approximately 80% are singletons. Seattle enrolled patients during active infection and tracked them longitudinally. Germline V CDR1 and CDR2: SGHTA, FQGNSA. This CDR3 contains 17 residues. The V end was cut by 0 bases, the J end by 0 bases, with 12 bases between. This clone has a handful of counts.

The receptor was derived from a woman of 80 years or more with COVID-19, enrolled during active disease. The specimen was peripheral blood. J is TRBJ1-3 and V is TRBV7-2, with unresolved D. The CDR3: CASSLAPSRSSGNTIYF. The CDR3 bases are TGTGCCAGCAGCTTAGCTCCGTCCAGGTCCTCTGGAAACACCATATATTTT.